This entry describes one T cell receptor beta chain. Its antigen is undetermined. The data stem from a study of T cell responses to AZD1222 COVID-19 vaccine. General observations from the study: Clonal diversity was possibly underestimated, and white British individuals and females predominated among donors. Spike-specific TCR breadth and depth grew following two AZD1222 doses. Sampling captured repertoires only after the peak T cell response. Unmutated variant regions are reportedly targeted by nearly half of spike-specific TCRs.

TCRdb keeps only in-frame clones here, not all; method: immunoSEQ multiplex PCR. Among around 140,000 clones listed, 90% were seen once. The germline V gene encodes CDR1 SGHAT and CDR2 FQDESV (reference sequence). V was pared by 4 bases and J by 3 bases, with 9 bases between. The CDR3 contains 13 residues. The rearrangement links TRBV11-1 to TRBJ1-2; the D gene is possibly TRBD1 (6 bases). The material sequenced was peripheral blood, taken on day 0 of AZD1222 vaccination. This TCR came from an adult in good health. The DNA of the CDR3 is TGTGCCAGCAGCTCGCAGGGGTACTATGGCTACACCTTC. This translates into CASSSQGYYGYTF.